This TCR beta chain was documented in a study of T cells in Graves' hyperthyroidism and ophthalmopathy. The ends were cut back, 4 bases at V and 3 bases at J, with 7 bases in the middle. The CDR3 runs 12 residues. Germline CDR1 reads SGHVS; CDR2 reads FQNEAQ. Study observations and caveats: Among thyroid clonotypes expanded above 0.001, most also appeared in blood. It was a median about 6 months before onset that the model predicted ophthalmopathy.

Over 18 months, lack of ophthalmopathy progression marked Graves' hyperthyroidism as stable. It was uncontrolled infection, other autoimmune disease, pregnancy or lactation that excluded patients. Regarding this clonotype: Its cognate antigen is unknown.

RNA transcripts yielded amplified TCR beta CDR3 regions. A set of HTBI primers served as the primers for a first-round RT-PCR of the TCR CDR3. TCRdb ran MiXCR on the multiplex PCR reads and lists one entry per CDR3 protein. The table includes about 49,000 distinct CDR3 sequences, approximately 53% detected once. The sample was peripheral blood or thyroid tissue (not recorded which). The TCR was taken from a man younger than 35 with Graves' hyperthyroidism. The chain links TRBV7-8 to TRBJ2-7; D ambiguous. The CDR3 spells CASSYAFYEQYF. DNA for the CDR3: TGTGCCAGCAGCTATGCGTTCTACGAGCAGTACTTC.